Shown below are 19 T cell receptor beta chains from a single sample sequenced in a study of cytomegalovirus exposure and HLA in healthy donors. The study ran its PCR with 60 Vbeta and 13 Jbeta primers. Profiling relied on immunoSEQ multiplex PCR, and the TCRdb table lists in-frame clones only, not all of them. The data hold around 150,000 clones, with 70% to 80% observed a single time. The sequencing input was PBMCs. These receptors all stem from a man aged 18 to 30 in good health and CMV-seropositive.

This chain uses TRBV5-1 with TRBJ1-2, with 7 bases aligning to TRBD1. CDR1 is SGHRS, CDR2 YFSETQ, per germline. The J segment lost 7 bases and the V segment lost 0 bases, leaving 6 bases of the junction unmatched. This CDR3 comprises 14 residues. The DNA for the CDR3 is TGCGCCAGCAGCTTGGTCCTGGCAGGGGGTGGCTACACCTTC. Amino acid sequence: CASSLVLAGGGYTF. Filled out from reference TRBV5-1 and TRBJ1-2, the complete variable domain reads KAGVTQTPRYLIKTRGQQVTLSCSPISGHRSVSWYQQTPGQGLQFLFEYFSETQRNKGNFPGRFSGRQFSNSRSEMNVSTLELGDSALYLCASSLVLAGGGYTFGSGTRLTVV.

This chain links TRBV7-8 with TRBJ2-5; 10 nucleotides agree with TRBD1. This CDR3 is built from 15 residues. Trimming took 5 bases from V and 5 from J; bases not matched to a gene: 8. Germline assignment: CDR1 SGHVS and CDR2 FQNEAQ. CDR3 protein: CASSPDRGQWETQYF. The DNA for the CDR3 is TGTGCCAGCAGCCCAGACAGGGGGCAGTGGGAGACCCAGTACTTC.

This clone was detected only a few times. This chain's CDR3 is CASSQDLGPYNEQFF. CDR3 nucleotide sequence: TGTGCCAGCAGCCAAGATCTAGGTCCTTACAATGAGCAGTTCTTC. The chain couples TRBV4-2 to TRBJ2-1, with unresolved D. CDR1 LGHNA and CDR2 YNFKEQ come from the germline V gene. The CDR3 has 15 residues. V was cut by 0 bases and J by 4 bases, with 10 bases left in between.

This clone was seen only once. V is TRBV14 and J is TRBJ1-2; the match to TRBD1 covers 7 bases. Germline assignment: CDR1 SGHDN and CDR2 FVKESK. V lost 2 bases, J lost 2 bases, and 5 bases stayed unmatched. The CDR3 is made up of 15 amino acids. In DNA, the CDR3 is TGTGCCAGCAGCCAATGGGACAGCTTAAACTATGGCTACACCTTC. Translation: CASSQWDSLNYGYTF.

The chain couples TRBV2 to TRBJ1-2; 8 bases fit TRBD1. Germline trimming cut 6 bases from V and 7 bases from J; bases unmatched to any gene: 7. Germline-derived CDR1 and CDR2 are SNHLY and FYNNEI. The CDR3 consists of 13 residues. The CDR3 nucleotides are TGTGCCAGCAGGACAGGGGTCTTCGGTGGCTACACCTTC. Translated, it gives CASRTGVFGGYTF.

This rearrangement joins TRBV25-1 to TRBJ1-2; D perhaps matches TRBD1 (6 bases). Per germline, CDR1 MGHDK and CDR2 SYGVNS. With 0 bases removed from V and 5 bases from J, the gap between germline ends came to 7 bases. There are 13 residues in the CDR3. This chain's CDR3 is CASSEYRGYGYTF. CDR3 nucleotide sequence: TGTGCCAGCAGTGAATACAGGGGTTATGGCTACACCTTC.

The chain employs TRBV7-9 and TRBJ2-2, with TRBD2 identical over 7 bases. J was trimmed by 3 bases and V by 6 bases; bases with no gene match: 10. Germline values: CDR1 SEHNR, CDR2 FQNEAQ (reference sequence). The CDR3 covers 16 residues. CDR3 nucleotides: TGTGCCAGCAGAAAGGGGTCTAGCGGTCACACCGGGGAGCTGTTTTTT. It codes for CASRKGSSGHTGELFF. Using reference TRBV7-9 and TRBJ2-2 for the parts outside the CDR3, the full variable domain is DTGVSQNPRHKITKRGQNVTFRCDPISEHNRLYWYRQTLGQGPEFLTYFQNEAQLEKSRLLSDRFSAERPKGSFSTLEIQRTEQGDSAMYLCASRKGSSGHTGELFFGEGSRLTVL.

The genes are TRBV13 and TRBJ2-5, with 11 nucleotides matching TRBD2. Per germline, CDR1 PRHDT and CDR2 FYEKMQ (reference sequence). The CDR3 runs 17 residues. V lost 3 bases, J lost 4 bases, and 10 bases stayed unmatched. CDR3 residues: CASSFLAGGQGRETQYF. The CDR3 nucleotides are TGTGCCAGCAGCTTTCTAGCGGGGGGCCAGGGACGAGAGACCCAGTACTTC.

The genes are TRBV10-3 and TRBJ1-2; a weak D match, TRBD1 (6 bases). The V gene lost 2 bases and the J gene lost 4 bases, with 14 bases spanning the gap. This CDR3 region has 15 residues. Germline assignment: CDR1 ENHRY and CDR2 SYGVKD. The CDR3 loop is CAISEVAGEGYGYTF. The CDR3 bases are TGTGCCATCAGTGAGGTAGCAGGGGAAGGCTATGGCTACACCTTC.

CDR3 region: CASREQDSYNSPLHF. CDR3 nucleotide sequence: TGTGCCAGTAGGGAACAGGACTCCTATAATTCACCCCTCCACTTT. The chain couples TRBV19 to TRBJ1-6, with D tentatively TRBD1 (5 bases). Germline V gene lookup returns CDR1 LNHDA and CDR2 SQIVND (reference sequence). V was trimmed by 6 bases and J by 0 bases, leaving 9 bases between them. This CDR3 has 15 residues.

The genes are TRBV7-6 and TRBJ2-7, with 7 positions matching TRBD1. From germline, CDR1 is SGHVS and CDR2 FNYEAQ. The CDR3 contains 16 residues. Germline trimming cut 3 bases from V and 3 bases from J; bases unmatched to any gene: 11. The CDR3 loop is CASSFMPRDSIYEQYF. DNA for the CDR3: TGTGCCAGCAGCTTCATGCCCCGGGACAGCATCTACGAGCAGTACTTC.

The gene calls are TRBV30 and TRBJ2-1; 9 bases align to TRBD1. J was trimmed by 0 bases and V by 5 bases; bases with no gene match: 5. CDR3 length: 15 residues. CDR1 is GTSNPN and CDR2 is SVGIG in the germline V gene (reference sequence). In DNA form, the CDR3 reads TGTGCCTGGGGGACAGGGTTGGGCTCCTACAATGAGCAGTTCTTC. Translated, it gives CAWGTGLGSYNEQFF.

This chain uses TRBV25-1 with TRBJ2-3, with D perhaps matching TRBD2 (5 bases). The length of the CDR3 is 15 residues. The V gene's germline CDR1 is MGHDK and CDR2 SYGVNS. Trimming pared 5 bases from V and 4 bases from J, leaving 16 bases between. CDR3 loop: CASSTSGVGADTQYF. In DNA form, the CDR3 reads TGTGCCAGCAGTACGTCCGGGGTCGGGGCAGATACGCAGTATTTT.

The chain links TRBV2 to TRBJ1-3; D unresolved. Germline assignment: CDR1 SNHLY and CDR2 FYNNEI. V was trimmed by 6 bases and J by 4 bases, leaving 22 bases between them. The CDR3 runs to 17 residues. The CDR3 DNA is TGTGCCAGCAGGACTAACCGGGCCTCGTCGGGCGGAAACACCATATATTTT. Amino acids: CASRTNRASSGGNTIYF.

This clone has only a few counts. This chain connects TRBV5-1 to TRBJ1-2; no definite D call. Trimming took off 7 bases at V and 2 bases at J, with 18 bases between the two ends. This CDR3 region has 15 residues. Germline V CDR1 and CDR2: SGHRS, YFSETQ. DNA of the CDR3: TGCGCCAGCTCCCTTCGTGAGGGAGGAAACTATGGCTACACCTTC. It codes for CASSLREGGNYGYTF.

CDR3 loop: CAIKIDRANAEAFF. CDR3 DNA: TGTGCCATCAAGATAGACAGGGCCAACGCTGAAGCTTTCTTT. This sequence joins TRBV10-3 and TRBJ1-1, with TRBD1 matching over 7 bases. This CDR3 comprises 14 residues. V lost 7 bases, J lost 6 bases, and 11 bases stayed unmatched. From germline, CDR1 is ENHRY and CDR2 SYGVKD.

The V gene is TRBV7-2, the J gene TRBJ2-1, with 7 bases that match TRBD1. The germline CDR1 and CDR2 sequences are SGHTA and FQGNSA. V trimming: 2 bases; J trimming: 8 bases; junction bases outside the gene matches: 12. There are 16 residues in the CDR3. The CDR3 spells CASSLLGQALGDEQFF. Written as DNA, the CDR3 is TGTGCCAGCAGCTTACTCGGACAGGCCTTAGGGGATGAGCAGTTCTTC. Variable domain in full (rest from reference TRBV7-2 and TRBJ2-1): GAGVSQSPSNKVTEKGKDVELRCDPISGHTALYWYRQSLGQGLEFLIYFQGNSAPDKSGLPSDRFSAERTGGSVSTLTIQRTQQEDSAVYLCASSLLGQALGDEQFFGPGTRLTVL.

This chain connects TRBV4-1 to TRBJ1-4; D may be TRBD1 (6 bases). CDR1 and CDR2 (germline): MGHRA, YSYEKL. Trimming pared 0 bases from V and 4 bases from J, leaving 12 bases between. CDR3 length equals 16 residues. The CDR3 spells CASSQEKGQFNEKLFF. The CDR3 nucleotides are TGCGCCAGCAGCCAAGAAAAAGGACAGTTTAATGAAAAACTGTTTTTT.

Remarks on this clone: The CDR3 does not close with the conserved phenylalanine or tryptophan, likely indicating a read error. The chain joins TRBV25-1 to TRBJ1-2; 9 bases fit TRBD1. There are 17 residues in the CDR3. Germline V gene data show CDR1 as MGHDK and CDR2 as SYGVNS. With 1 base clipped from V and 4 bases from J, the junction kept 10 bases outside the gene matches. The DNA for the CDR3 is TGTGCCAGCAGTGAATGGGGGACAGGGAGGTCCGGCTATGGCTACACCCTC. It encodes CASSEWGTGRSGYGYTL.